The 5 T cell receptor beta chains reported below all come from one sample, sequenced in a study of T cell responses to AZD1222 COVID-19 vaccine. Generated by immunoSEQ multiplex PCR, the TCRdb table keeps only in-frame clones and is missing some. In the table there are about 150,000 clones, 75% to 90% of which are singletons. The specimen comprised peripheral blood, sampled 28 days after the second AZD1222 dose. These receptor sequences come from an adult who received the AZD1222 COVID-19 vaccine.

DNA for the CDR3: TGCGCCAGCAGCTTGGAGTCGGCTGACACAGATACGCAGTATTTT. Translated, it gives CASSLESADTDTQYF. V usage is TRBV5-1 and J usage is TRBJ2-3; unclear D gene. The CDR3 sequence is 15 residues long. The germline V and J ends were trimmed by 0 bases and 2 bases, with 10 bases remaining between them. CDR1 is SGHRS, CDR2 YFSETQ, per germline.

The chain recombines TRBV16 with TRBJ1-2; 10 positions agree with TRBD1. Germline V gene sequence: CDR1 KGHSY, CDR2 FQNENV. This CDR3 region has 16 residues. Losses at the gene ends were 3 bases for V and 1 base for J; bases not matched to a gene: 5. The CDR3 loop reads CASSQARDRGNYGYTF. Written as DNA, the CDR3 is TGTGCCAGCAGCCAGGCCCGGGACAGGGGTAACTATGGCTACACCTTC.

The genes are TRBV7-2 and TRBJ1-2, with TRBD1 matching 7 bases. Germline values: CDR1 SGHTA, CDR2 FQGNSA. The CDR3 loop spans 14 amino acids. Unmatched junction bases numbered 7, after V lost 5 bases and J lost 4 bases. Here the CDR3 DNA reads TGTGCCAGCAGCCCCCTAACAGGGGCCTATGGCTACACCTTC. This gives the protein CASSPLTGAYGYTF.

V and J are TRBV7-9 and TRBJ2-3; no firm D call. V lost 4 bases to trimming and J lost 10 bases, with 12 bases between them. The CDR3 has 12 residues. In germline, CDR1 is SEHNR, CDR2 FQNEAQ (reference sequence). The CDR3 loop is CASSSDWRAQYF. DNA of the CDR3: TGTGCCAGCAGCTCCGATTGGAGAGCGCAGTATTTT.

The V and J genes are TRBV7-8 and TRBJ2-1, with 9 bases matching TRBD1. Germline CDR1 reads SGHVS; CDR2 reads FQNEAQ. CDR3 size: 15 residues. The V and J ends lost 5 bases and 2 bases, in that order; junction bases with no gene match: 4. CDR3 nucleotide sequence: TGTGCCAGCAGCGGACGACAGGGGGCCTACAATGAGCAGTTCTTC. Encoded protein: CASSGRQGAYNEQFF. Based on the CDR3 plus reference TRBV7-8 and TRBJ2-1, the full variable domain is GAGVSQSPRYKVAKRGQDVALRCDPISGHVSLFWYQQALGQGPEFLTYFQNEAQLDKSGLPSDRFFAERPEGSVSTLKIQRTQQEDSAVYLCASSGRQGAYNEQFFGPGTRLTVL.